Shown below are 13 T cell receptor beta chains from a single sample sequenced in a study of sequential checkpoint blockade in melanoma. Treatment noted: randomized to nivolumab then ipilimumab (arm A) or the reverse (arm B). Produced via immunoSEQ multiplex PCR; TCRdb's table is partial and in-frame only. The data contain about 10,000 clones, around 28% of them singletons. The specimen was tumor tissue (inferred from file names), collected from a patient given nivolumab and ipilimumab in sequence. The receptors were gathered from a human donor with melanoma.

This clone showed up just a few times. The V and J genes are TRBV2 and TRBJ2-2, with TRBD1 matching 8 bases. Unmatched junction bases numbered 15, after V lost 6 bases and J lost 6 bases. CDR3 length: 17 amino acids. Germline V gene data show CDR1 as SNHLY and CDR2 as FYNNEI. The CDR3 DNA follows: TGTGCCAGCAGCCAAACCTATGAGCAGGGGGCTTCCGGGGAGCTGTTTTTT. Its translation is CASSQTYEQGASGELFF.

This clone was detected only a few times. The chain recombines TRBV14 with TRBJ1-1; D unclear. Germline CDR1 SGHDN, CDR2 FVKESK. Trimming took 4 bases from V and 2 from J, leaving 8 bases between them. The CDR3 runs 13 residues. CDR3 coding DNA: TGTGCCAGCAGCCGTGGGGTCAACACTGAAGCTTTCTTT. Protein sequence: CASSRGVNTEAFF.

This clone was detected a few times. The genes are TRBV30 and TRBJ2-4, with 12 bases aligning to TRBD2. The CDR3 loop spans 18 amino acids. Per germline, CDR1 GTSNPN and CDR2 SVGIG (reference sequence). J gave up 2 bases and V 4 bases, and 12 bases lay outside the gene matches. CDR3 amino acids: CAWNPASGGAFPKNIQYF. CDR3 in DNA: TGTGCCTGGAATCCCGCTAGCGGGGGGGCCTTTCCCAAAAACATTCAGTACTTC.

This clone was found a few times. The rearrangement links TRBV9 to TRBJ2-6; D remains ambiguous. From germline, CDR1 is SGDLS and CDR2 YYNGEE. CDR3 size: 14 residues. The V and J ends lost 0 bases and 4 bases respectively, with 5 bases between them. The CDR3 spells CASSVGVGANVLTF. The DNA of the CDR3 is TGTGCCAGCAGCGTAGGGGTAGGGGCCAACGTCCTGACTTTC.

The genes are TRBV30 and TRBJ2-1, with D possibly TRBD2 on 5 matching bases. Germline CDR1 is GTSNPN and CDR2 is SVGIG (reference sequence). V gave up 2 bases and J gave up 6 bases, with 11 bases separating them. This CDR3 is 13 amino acids long. The CDR3 coding sequence is TGTGCCTGGAGTCTCGGGATTTTCAATGAGCAGTTCTTC. Its translation: CAWSLGIFNEQFF.

J is TRBJ1-4 and V is TRBV11-3; 8 nucleotides align to TRBD1. The CDR3 length is 14 residues. V dropped 3 bases and J dropped 5; count of bases not matched to a gene: 2. Germline V gene sequence: CDR1 SGHNT, CDR2 YENEEA. CDR3 in amino acids: CASSFGQGNEKLFF. DNA of the CDR3: TGTGCCAGCAGCTTTGGACAGGGAAATGAAAAACTGTTTTTT.

This chain links TRBV5-1 with TRBJ1-1; D gene ambiguous. The CDR3 is made up of 14 amino acids. Germline V gene lookup returns CDR1 SGHRS and CDR2 YFSETQ. V shed 0 bases and J shed 0 bases, with 6 bases lying between them. DNA of the CDR3: TGCGCCAGCAGCTTGGAGTCAGTGAACACTGAAGCTTTCTTT. Translating it yields CASSLESVNTEAFF. The variable domain in full, completed from reference TRBV5-1 and TRBJ1-1, reads KAGVTQTPRYLIKTRGQQVTLSCSPISGHRSVSWYQQTPGQGLQFLFEYFSETQRNKGNFPGRFSGRQFSNSRSEMNVSTLELGDSALYLCASSLESVNTEAFFGQGTRLTVV.

This clone was seen once. This chain links TRBV19 with TRBJ2-4; a possible D gene is TRBD1 (6 bases). The V and J ends lost 7 bases and 1 base respectively, with 14 bases between them. The CDR3 has 15 amino acids. Germline CDR1 is LNHDA and CDR2 is SQIVND (reference sequence). The CDR3 DNA is TGTGCCAGTACTCCGGCAGGGGAGGCCAAAAACATTCAGTACTTC. Protein product: CASTPAGEAKNIQYF.

This clone was picked up a small number of times. This chain uses TRBV6-8 with TRBJ1-5; D gene unclear. Germline CDR1 MNHGY, CDR2 SAAAGT. Between the trimmed V and J ends, which lost 4 bases and 3 bases, there was a span of 7 bases. The CDR3 has 13 residues. CDR3 amino acids: CASSFDINQPQHF. The DNA for the CDR3 is TGTGCCAGCAGTTTCGACATCAATCAGCCCCAGCATTTT.

This clone has just a few counts. V is TRBV18 and J is TRBJ2-7; the D is unclear. V was pared by 2 bases and J by 3 bases, with 11 bases between. The CDR3 runs 14 residues. Germline CDR1 KGHSH, CDR2 LQKENI. The CDR3 protein is CASSPTSGGYEQYF. The CDR3 DNA is TGTGCCAGCTCACCAACTTCAGGTGGCTACGAGCAGTACTTC.

This clone was picked up many times. The chain is built from TRBV6-8 and TRBJ2-2, with 9 bases identical to TRBD1. The CDR3 has 14 amino acids. V lost 5 bases, J lost 8 bases, and 6 bases stayed unmatched. CDR1 MNHGY and CDR2 SAAAGT come from the germline V gene. The CDR3 sequence: CASSRGTGMGELFF. The DNA of the CDR3 is TGTGCCAGCAGTCGCGGGACAGGGATGGGGGAGCTGTTTTTT.

This clone was seen ten or more times. This chain connects TRBV11-3 to TRBJ2-5, with 7 bases fitting TRBD1. Trimming cost V 3 bases and J 0 bases; bases outside gene matches: 4. Germline CDR1 reads SGHNT; CDR2 reads YENEEA. This CDR3 comprises 15 residues. CDR3 nucleotide sequence: TGTGCCAGCAGCTTTTCCGGGACAGACCAAGAGACCCAGTACTTC. It encodes CASSFSGTDQETQYF.

V and J are TRBV10-1 and TRBJ2-7; 9 bases line up with TRBD1. The CDR3 runs 17 residues. V was clipped by 7 bases and J by 2 bases; unmatched bases: 15. CDR1 is WNHNN, CDR2 SYGVQD, per germline (reference sequence). The CDR3: CASTLKLPGQGAYEQYF. CDR3 nucleotide sequence: TGCGCCAGCACCCTAAAATTACCGGGACAGGGAGCCTACGAGCAGTACTTC.